Sequencing of this T cell receptor beta chain was carried out in a study of PD-1 blockade in classical Hodgkin lymphoma. V was shortened by 1 base and J by 6 bases, with 9 bases between the two germline ends. CDR1 is SEHNR and CDR2 is FQNEAQ in the germline V gene (reference sequence). The CDR3 is 13 residues long. No patient escaped relapse after autologous stem cell transplantation, and brentuximab vedotin exposure varied. Here immunoSEQ multiplex PCR was the method, and the copy in TCRdb shows in-frame clones only, minus some. The data show 95,000 to 120,000 clones, about nine tenths seen once. The input for sequencing was peripheral blood mononuclear cells (PBMCs), taken before the second cycle of nivolumab. This TCR was recovered from a human donor with classical Hodgkin lymphoma. The rearrangement links TRBV7-9 to TRBJ1-2; TRBD1 is a possible D gene (6 bases). CDR3 region: CASSLEQGHGYTF. The CDR3 coding sequence is TGTGCCAGCAGCTTAGAGCAGGGGCATGGCTACACCTTC.